Here is one TCR beta chain with its context. Its cognate antigen has yet to be identified. Base qualities were left out, and no much larger clone turns up one base away. Counted from cysteine to phenylalanine, this CDR3 has 15 amino acids. Only the CDR3 DNA stays, 45 bases, in frame from base 1. Trimming takes 4 bases from V and 7 bases from J, and the germline ends sit 16 bases apart. CDR1 and CDR2 (MNHEY, SVGAGI) derive from the germline V gene. The data are from a study of blood T cell repertoires in COVID-19 (dated by TCRdb to the early 2020s). Notes on the research overall: Samples covering the acute and convalescent phases of COVID-19 were provided by collaborators in the United States, Italy and Spain. HLA class I and class II types, where available, came from metadata supplied by the sample provider rather than from assay-based typing. Sample metadata almost always included a de-identified subject ID, COVID-19 status, age in years and sex. The dataset comprised deeply sampled blood TCRbeta repertoires from subjects exposed to, actively infected with, or recovered from COVID-19. Samples were obtained from the ongoing ImmuneRACE study (first 160 participants) and from some 1,300 subjects provided by 6 global collaborators. The prospective study material was composed of cDNA or gDNA derived from T cells, B-cell-depleted T cells, or PBMCs. The repertoires were released in a freely available public database intended as a resource for research on the immune response to SARS-CoV-2.

The immunoSEQ Assay, a bias-controlled multiplex PCR, was used to amplify TCRbeta CDR3 regions from genomic DNA. On the study's bioinformatics: Nucleated cell counts per sample were estimated from amplification of reference gene primers within the assay. To quantify the absolute abundance of each unique TCRbeta CDR3 rearrangement, sequence reads were collapsed and filtered. Productive Simpson clonality was computed per sample as the square root of Simpson's diversity index over productive rearrangements. TCRdb re-hosts the immuneACCESS table, in-frame sequences only. Its copies lack some clones; in the studies checked, an unresolved V gene accounts for under half of them, and the cause for the rest is not known. The V and J calls and clone size were taken over from that table, and D and trimming were inferred from the DNA. This sample comprises under 350,000 clones, approximately 85% of them detected only once. The ten largest clones capture more than 6% of the sample.

What the work shows at the level of the full study, not this receptor alone: Clinical and demographic metadata were provided uncurated, with the amount varying by source and participant.

Collaborating institutions collected whole blood in K2EDTA tubes following their own protocols. For TCRbeta analysis, collaborators shipped samples in one of three forms: frozen whole blood, isolated PBMCs, or DNA extracted from either of those sample types. Sequenced material: peripheral blood. This TCR was recovered from a human donor in a cohort sampled during active COVID-19. In this chain, TRBV6-5 is recombined with TRBJ1-4; the D region possibly corresponds to TRBD1 (5 bases align). The sequence in DNA is TGTGCCAGCAGTTCAACGGGGGATCGGGGTGAAAAACTGTTTTTT. Translated, this gives CASSSTGDRGEKLFF.